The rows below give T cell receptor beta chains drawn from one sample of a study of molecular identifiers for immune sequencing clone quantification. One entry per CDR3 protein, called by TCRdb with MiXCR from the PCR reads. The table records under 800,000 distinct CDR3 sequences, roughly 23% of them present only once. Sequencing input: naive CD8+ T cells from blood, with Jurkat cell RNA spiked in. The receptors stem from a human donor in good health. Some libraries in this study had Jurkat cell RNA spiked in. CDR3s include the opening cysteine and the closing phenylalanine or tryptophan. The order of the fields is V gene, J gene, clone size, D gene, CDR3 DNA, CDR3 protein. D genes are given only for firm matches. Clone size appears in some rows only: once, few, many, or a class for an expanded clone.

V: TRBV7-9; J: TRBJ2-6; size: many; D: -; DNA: TGTGCCAGCAGCTCCGGGACTGTATTTTCTGGGGCCAACGTCCTGACTTTC; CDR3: CASSSGTVFSGANVLTF
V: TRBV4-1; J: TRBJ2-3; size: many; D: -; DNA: TGCGCCAGCAGCCAAGGAAGGCATAGCACAGATACGCAGTATTTT; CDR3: CASSQGRHSTDTQYF
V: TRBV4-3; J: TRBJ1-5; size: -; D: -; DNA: TGCGCCAGCAGCCAAGATACCTGGTGGCCCCAGCATTTT; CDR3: CASSQDTWWPQHF
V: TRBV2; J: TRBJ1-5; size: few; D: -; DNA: TGTGCCAGCAGTGAATGGGGCGGGGGCAATCAGCCCCAGCATTTT; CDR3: CASSEWGGGNQPQHF
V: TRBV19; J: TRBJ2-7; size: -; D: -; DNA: TGTGCCAGTAGTATGGGGTTGGACGAGCAGTACTTC; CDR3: CASSMGLDEQYF
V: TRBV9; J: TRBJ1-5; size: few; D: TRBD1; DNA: TGTGCCAGCAGCGTAGGGACAGGTTTGTGGCAGCCCCAGCATTTT; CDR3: CASSVGTGLWQPQHF
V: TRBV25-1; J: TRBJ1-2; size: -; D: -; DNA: TGTGCCAGCAGTGAATTAGGGGTAGCCTATGGCTACACCTTC; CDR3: CASSELGVAYGYTF
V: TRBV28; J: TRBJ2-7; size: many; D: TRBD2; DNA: TGTGCCAGCAGCCCTCCGACTAGCCGACCCTACGAGCAGTACTTC; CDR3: CASSPPTSRPYEQYF
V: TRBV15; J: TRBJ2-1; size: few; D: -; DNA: TGTGCCACCACAGGGTTCCTGCCCAATGAGCAGTTCTTC; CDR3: CATTGFLPNEQFF
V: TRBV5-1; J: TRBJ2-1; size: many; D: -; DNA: TGCGCCAGCAGACCACCCAGGGTTGGCCAGTTCTTC; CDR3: CASRPPRVGQFF
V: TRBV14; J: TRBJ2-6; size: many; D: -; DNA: TGTGCCAGCAGCCAAGATTGGCGCTCTGGGGCCAACGTCCTGACTTTC; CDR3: CASSQDWRSGANVLTF
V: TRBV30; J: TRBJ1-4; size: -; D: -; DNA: TGTGCCTGGAGCCCCCCGGCAGGGCCTAATGAAGAACTGTTTTTT; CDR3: CAWSPPAGPNEELFF
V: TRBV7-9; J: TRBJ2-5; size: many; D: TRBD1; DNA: TGTGCCAGCAGCCCTCAATCCGGGACAGGACAAGAGACCCAGTACTTC; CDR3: CASSPQSGTGQETQYF
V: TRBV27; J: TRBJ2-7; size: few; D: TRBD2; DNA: TGTGCCAGCAGTGCCGGGACTAGCGGGACGAGCTCCTACGAGCAGTACTTC; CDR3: CASSAGTSGTSSYEQYF
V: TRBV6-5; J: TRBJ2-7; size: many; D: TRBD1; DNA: TGTGCCAGCAGATTACAGGGGGCCTCCTACGAGCAGTACTTC; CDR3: CASRLQGASYEQYF
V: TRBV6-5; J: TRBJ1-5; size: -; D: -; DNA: TGTGCCAGCGGTTCGAACGGGTATAGCAATCAGCCCCAGCATTTT; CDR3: CASGSNGYSNQPQHF
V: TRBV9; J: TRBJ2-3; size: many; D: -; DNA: TGTGCCAGCAGCGACCCCGGAAGCACAGATACGCAGTATTTT; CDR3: CASSDPGSTDTQYF
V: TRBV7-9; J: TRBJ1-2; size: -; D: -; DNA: TGTGCCAGCAGCTTAGTAGAGGGCGGTGGCTACACCTTC; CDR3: CASSLVEGGGYTF
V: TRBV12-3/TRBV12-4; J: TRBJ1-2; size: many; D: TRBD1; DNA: TGTGCCAGCAGTCCCCCCGGACAGGCTGGCGGCTACACCTTC; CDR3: CASSPPGQAGGYTF
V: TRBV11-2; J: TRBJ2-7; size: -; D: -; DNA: TGTGCCAGCAGCCCGTACGCTCGGGCCAGGGCCCCCTACGAGCAGTACTTC; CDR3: CASSPYARARAPYEQYF
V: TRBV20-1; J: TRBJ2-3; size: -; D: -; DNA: TGCAGTGCTAGGGATTTAAGAGGCACAGGTGCGCGGTATTTT; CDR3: CSARDLRGTGARYF
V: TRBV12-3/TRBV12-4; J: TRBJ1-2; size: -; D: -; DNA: TGTGCCAGCAGTTCCCCCCCCGGGTTCGGCTACACCTTC; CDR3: CASSSPPGFGYTF
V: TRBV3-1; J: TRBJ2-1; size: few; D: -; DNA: TGTGCCAGCAGCCTGGGTTTTACGGAGGATGAGCAGTTCTTC; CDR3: CASSLGFTEDEQFF
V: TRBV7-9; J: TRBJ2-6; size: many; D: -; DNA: TGTGCCAGCAGCTCAACAGGGCCTGGGGCCAACGTCCTGACTTTC; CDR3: CASSSTGPGANVLTF
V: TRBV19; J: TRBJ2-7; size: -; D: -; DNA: TGTGCCAGTAGTACGGGCGGACGGTCCCGGGGGGAGCAGTACTTC; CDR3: CASSTGGRSRGEQYF
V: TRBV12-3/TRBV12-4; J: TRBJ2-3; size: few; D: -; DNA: TGTGCCAGCACCCCGCTGGCTAGCGGCACAGATACGCAGTATTTT; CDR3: CASTPLASGTDTQYF
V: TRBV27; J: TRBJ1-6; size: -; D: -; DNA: TGTGCCAGCAGTTTTACAGGGTTTAATTCACCCCTCCACTTT; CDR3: CASSFTGFNSPLHF
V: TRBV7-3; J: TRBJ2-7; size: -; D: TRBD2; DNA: TGTGCCAGCAGCCTGTACCCGACTAGCGGGAGGGACTACGAGCAGTACTTC; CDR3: CASSLYPTSGRDYEQYF
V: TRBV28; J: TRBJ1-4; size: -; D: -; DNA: TGTGCCAGCAGTTTAGGTATCCGGTACGCGACCTACGATAATGAAAAACTGTTTTTT; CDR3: CASSLGIRYATYDNEKLFF
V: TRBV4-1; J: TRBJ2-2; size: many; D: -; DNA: TGCGCCAGCAGCCAAAAGGACGGTTGGAACACCGGGGAGCTGTTTTTT; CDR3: CASSQKDGWNTGELFF
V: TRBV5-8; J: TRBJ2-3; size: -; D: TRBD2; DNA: TGTGCCAGCAGCGCGCGACTAGCGGGGATGGGAGATACGCAGTATTTT; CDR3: CASSARLAGMGDTQYF
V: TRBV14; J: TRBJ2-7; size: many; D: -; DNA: TGTGCCAGCAGCGAGGGACTTCTACCCACTTCTTACGAGCAGTACTTC; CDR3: CASSEGLLPTSYEQYF
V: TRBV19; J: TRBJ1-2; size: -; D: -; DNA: TGTGCCAGTAGTATAGGAGGCCGGACCTTATATGGCTACACCTTC; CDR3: CASSIGGRTLYGYTF
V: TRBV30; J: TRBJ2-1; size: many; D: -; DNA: TGTGCCTGGAAGGGATATGAGCAGTTCTTC; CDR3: CAWKGYEQFF
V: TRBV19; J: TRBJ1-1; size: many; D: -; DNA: TGTGCCAGTAGTATAGTGGGACTTGAAGCTTTCTTT; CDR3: CASSIVGLEAFF